These T cell receptor beta chains were read from a single sample in a study of synovial regulatory T cells in juvenile arthritis. Using immunoSEQ multiplex PCR, the repertoire was profiled, and TCRdb retains in-frame clones only, with some absent. Across roughly 9,900 clones, the top ten clones capture nearly 0.95% of the sample. Sequencing was performed on Treg cells from blood. Receptor source: a donor aged 2-35 years with juvenile idiopathic arthritis. The CDR3 runs from the conserved cysteine through the conserved F or W.

j_gene: TRBJ1-1
v_gene: TRBV28
CDR3aa: CASSNRGVLNTEAFF

j_gene: TRBJ1-2
v_gene: TRBV6-1
CDR3aa: CASSENTGHYGYTF

j_gene: TRBJ2-3
v_gene: TRBV11-2
CDR3aa: CASSLYTDTQYF

j_gene: TRBJ1-4
v_gene: TRBV5-8
CDR3aa: CASSPTTREKLFF

j_gene: TRBJ1-1
v_gene: TRBV2
CDR3aa: CASRTTVSATEAFF

j_gene: TRBJ1-2
v_gene: TRBV27
CDR3aa: CASSTRQGERFGYGYTF

j_gene: TRBJ1-2
v_gene: TRBV5-1
CDR3aa: CASTRDGDGYTF

j_gene: TRBJ1-2
v_gene: TRBV4-1
CDR3aa: CASSHSSQGTYGYTF

j_gene: TRBJ1-5
v_gene: TRBV5-1
CDR3aa: CASRRGTDSNQPQHF

j_gene: TRBJ1-2
v_gene: TRBV18
CDR3aa: CASSPSYGYTF

j_gene: TRBJ2-6
v_gene: TRBV4-1
CDR3aa: CASSQSWGANVLTF

j_gene: TRBJ1-1
v_gene: TRBV29-1
CDR3aa: CSVGQGFAEAFF

j_gene: TRBJ1-1
v_gene: TRBV14
CDR3aa: CASSQDRGFAKTEAFF

j_gene: TRBJ2-7
v_gene: TRBV6-1
CDR3aa: CALGTSGYEQYF

j_gene: TRBJ2-3
v_gene: TRBV5-4
CDR3aa: CASSSPEGDTQYF

j_gene: TRBJ2-2
v_gene: TRBV28
CDR3aa: CASSPQGLSGELFF

j_gene: TRBJ2-1
v_gene: TRBV28
CDR3aa: CATLNGVLSYNEQFF

j_gene: TRBJ2-7
v_gene: TRBV5-6
CDR3aa: CASSWTTGTGIGEQYF

j_gene: TRBJ2-7
v_gene: TRBV11-2
CDR3aa: CASSSAGKASYEQYF

j_gene: TRBJ2-1
v_gene: TRBV4-3
CDR3aa: CASSRVLAGGYNEQFF

j_gene: TRBJ1-1
v_gene: TRBV20-1
CDR3aa: CSATSTGEAFF

j_gene: TRBJ2-7
v_gene: TRBV5-1
CDR3aa: CASSVTGGIYEQYF

j_gene: TRBJ1-6
v_gene: TRBV5-6
CDR3aa: CASSLEAGYNSPLHF

j_gene: TRBJ1-1
v_gene: TRBV28
CDR3aa: CASRGQGRDMNTEAFF

j_gene: TRBJ2-7
v_gene: TRBV7-6
CDR3aa: CASSPQSGGGHSYEQYF

j_gene: TRBJ2-4
v_gene: TRBV28
CDR3aa: CATLAGGSAKNIQYF

j_gene: TRBJ1-3
v_gene: TRBV5-1
CDR3aa: CASSPDPGNTIYF

j_gene: TRBJ1-5
v_gene: TRBV6-1
CDR3aa: CASSEQGGNQPQHF

j_gene: TRBJ1-5
v_gene: TRBV5-1
CDR3aa: CASSYTGTVTSPQHF

j_gene: TRBJ1-4
v_gene: TRBV6-6
CDR3aa: CASRAATNEKLFF

j_gene: TRBJ2-7
v_gene: TRBV5-5
CDR3aa: CASSLGFSGHIYEQYF

j_gene: TRBJ2-1
v_gene: TRBV6-6
CDR3aa: CASRGLARPYPNEQFF

j_gene: TRBJ1-6
v_gene: TRBV6-1
CDR3aa: CASRIGENSPLHF

j_gene: TRBJ2-7
v_gene: TRBV6-5
CDR3aa: CASRKGLAGAYEQYF

j_gene: TRBJ1-2
v_gene: TRBV5-4
CDR3aa: CASSPRWDYGYTF

j_gene: TRBJ2-4
v_gene: TRBV2
CDR3aa: CASSEALNIQYF

j_gene: TRBJ1-1
v_gene: TRBV5-1
CDR3aa: CASSLTGDNTEAFF

j_gene: TRBJ1-2
v_gene: TRBV4-2
CDR3aa: CASSQGGEANYGYTF

j_gene: TRBJ2-7
v_gene: TRBV5-1
CDR3aa: CASSLEGWTSGRMYF

j_gene: TRBJ2-7
v_gene: TRBV28
CDR3aa: CASRLPGGDDPYF

j_gene: TRBJ1-2
v_gene: TRBV6-5
CDR3aa: CASSRRTFSGYTF

j_gene: TRBJ1-1
v_gene: TRBV18
CDR3aa: CASSPKGGTEAFF